This entry features one T cell receptor (beta chain) sequence. The antigen remains undetermined. This specimen belongs to a study of cytomegalovirus exposure and HLA in healthy donors. Study details: The approximately 120 million unique TCR beta sequences, from about 170 million T cells, were found by an earlier analysis.

PCR was performed using 60 Vbeta and 13 Jbeta primers. Using immunoSEQ multiplex PCR, the repertoire was profiled, and TCRdb retains in-frame clones only, with some absent. The data hold over 250,000 clones, with roughly 70% observed a single time. Whole-study results and caveats: A list of roughly 160 TCR beta chains associated with cytomegalovirus was given. In a later analysis, TCR beta V- and J-gene trimming was associated with a missense DCLRE1C variant. Among the sequence variants, a highly shared cluster was likely an artifact of sequencing.

The origin of this receptor is a female donor in good health and CMV-seronegative. What was sequenced was PBMCs.

The DNA of the CDR3 is TGCGCCAGCAGCTGGACAGGGGGCAACTACGAGCAGTACTTC. This codes for CASSWTGGNYEQYF. The chain carries TRBV5-1 and TRBJ2-7; 11 bases are shared with TRBD1. The germline V gene encodes CDR1 SGHRS and CDR2 YFSETQ. The CDR3 spans 14 residues. The trim removed 3 bases at V and 3 bases at J, leaving 2 bases unmatched. Complete variable domain (other parts from reference TRBV5-1 and TRBJ2-7): KAGVTQTPRYLIKTRGQQVTLSCSPISGHRSVSWYQQTPGQGLQFLFEYFSETQRNKGNFPGRFSGRQFSNSRSEMNVSTLELGDSALYLCASSWTGGNYEQYFGPGTRLTVT.